These 26 T cell receptor beta chains originate from one sample sequenced in a study of cytomegalovirus exposure and HLA in healthy donors. Primers: 60 Vbeta forward and 13 Jbeta reverse. Profiled with immunoSEQ multiplex PCR; TCRdb holds only in-frame clones, not every one. The sample contains about 180,000 clones, roughly 87% of which appear only once. Material for sequencing was PBMCs. The receptors shown here come from a woman aged 45-60 years in good health and CMV-seronegative.

CDR3 DNA: TGTGCCAGCAGTATTGGGCGGGACTATGGCTACACCTTC. It translates to CASSIGRDYGYTF. This chain joins TRBV28 and TRBJ1-2; D gene uncertain. Germline CDR1 and CDR2: MDHEN and SYDVKM. The CDR3 has 13 residues. V was cut by 5 bases and J by 3 bases, with 10 bases left in between.

The chain uses TRBV27 and TRBJ1-2; D perhaps matches TRBD1 (5 bases). CDR3 length equals 14 residues. Trimming took off 2 bases at V and 8 bases at J, with 15 bases between the two ends. From germline, CDR1 is MNHEY and CDR2 SMNVEV (reference sequence). The chain's CDR3 is CASSLMSQGGGYTF. In DNA form, the CDR3 reads TGTGCCAGCAGTTTAATGTCCCAGGGCGGCGGCTACACCTTC.

The chain recombines TRBV5-4 with TRBJ2-2; 7 bases line up with TRBD1. Germline V CDR1 and CDR2: SGHNT, YYREEE (reference sequence). The CDR3 covers 15 residues. V shed 4 bases and J 7 bases; nucleotides not matched to a gene: 10. CDR3 loop: CASSANRDSYGELFF. CDR3 bases: TGTGCCAGCAGCGCAAACCGGGACAGCTACGGGGAGCTGTTTTTT. Together with reference TRBV5-4 and TRBJ2-2, the CDR3 gives the full variable domain: ETGVTQSPTHLIKTRGQQVTLRCSSQSGHNTVSWYQQALGQGPQFIFQYYREEENGRGNFPPRFSGLQFPNYSSELNVNALELDDSALYLCASSANRDSYGELFFGEGSRLTVL.

This chain joins TRBV27 and TRBJ1-2, with TRBD1 matching 7 bases. Germline trimming cut 4 bases from V and 6 bases from J; bases unmatched to any gene: 11. This CDR3 comprises 15 residues. Germline CDR1 MNHEY, CDR2 SMNVEV (reference sequence). The CDR3 here is CASSSRRTGLHGYTF. The CDR3 nucleotides read TGTGCCAGCAGTTCCCGTCGGACAGGATTGCATGGCTACACCTTC.

The rearrangement links TRBV23-1 to TRBJ2-1; tentatively, D is TRBD1 (5 bases). TRBV23-1 is recorded as an ORF, its role being uncertain. V dropped 5 bases and J dropped 0 bases, with 11 bases sitting between them. The CDR3 contains 15 residues. The CDR3 protein is CASSSQVSSYNEQFF. The CDR3 nucleotides read TGCGCCAGCAGTTCACAGGTGAGCTCCTACAATGAGCAGTTCTTC.

This chain connects TRBV9 to TRBJ2-1, with 14 positions matching TRBD2. The CDR3 contains 17 residues. V lost 0 bases to trimming and J lost 2 bases; unmatched junction nucleotides: 1. Germline V lookup: CDR1 SGDLS, CDR2 YYNGEE. The CDR3 region is CASSVEGLAGAYNEQFF. The DNA for the CDR3 is TGTGCCAGCAGCGTAGAGGGACTAGCGGGGGCCTACAATGAGCAGTTCTTC.

The CDR3 spells CASSRGFYEQYF. CDR3 bases: TGTGCCAGCAGCCGCGGGTTCTACGAGCAGTACTTC. The chain combines TRBV28 with TRBJ2-7; D is perhaps TRBD2 (5 bases). The CDR3 is made up of 12 amino acids. V lost 6 bases and J lost 3, with 9 bases in between. The germline gives CDR1 MDHEN, CDR2 SYDVKM.

The chain recombines TRBV7-9 with TRBJ2-1, with D maybe TRBD1 (6 bases). Per the germline V gene, CDR1 is SEHNR and CDR2 is FQNEAQ (reference sequence). CDR3 length: 14 residues. Trimming stripped 3 bases from V and 8 bases from J, with 14 bases between. The CDR3 here is CASSFLTAGDEQFF. CDR3 nucleotides: TGTGCCAGCAGCTTCCTTACAGCAGGGGATGAGCAGTTCTTC.

This sequence joins TRBV7-3 and TRBJ2-1; 11 bases line up with TRBD2. The CDR3 contains 15 residues. With V trimmed by 4 bases and J by 6 bases, 5 bases remained unmatched. The germline V gene encodes CDR1 SGHTA and CDR2 FQGTGA. CDR3 in DNA: TGTGCCAGCAGCTCGGGACTAGCGGCCCCCAATGAGCAGTTCTTC. Protein product: CASSSGLAAPNEQFF.

J is TRBJ2-7 and V is TRBV28; 8 nucleotides match TRBD2. Unmatched junction bases numbered 18, after V lost 2 bases and J lost 3 bases. The CDR3 loop spans 19 amino acids. In germline, CDR1 is MDHEN, CDR2 SYDVKM. The CDR3 DNA reads TGTGCCAGCAGTTTACCCGGGAGGGGAAGTTCCCTTTATAGCTACGAGCAGTACTTC. Translated, it gives CASSLPGRGSSLYSYEQYF.

This clone was detected only once. Other DNA sequences of this sample code for an identical CDR3. This chain joins TRBV7-8 and TRBJ1-2; D is possibly TRBD1 (5 bases). Germline CDR1 is SGHVS and CDR2 is FQNEAQ. V was shortened by 5 bases and J by 2 bases, with 12 bases between the two germline ends. CDR3 length: 14 amino acids. This CDR3 reads CASSPTTGNYGYTF. CDR3 bases: TGTGCCAGCAGCCCTACAACAGGAAACTATGGCTACACCTTC.

V is TRBV4-1 and J is TRBJ2-5; 10 nucleotides match TRBD1. The J call is doubtful: the DNA matches TRBJ2-7 better. CDR1 and CDR2 from the germline V gene are MGHRA and YSYEKL. The CDR3 contains 14 residues. The CDR3 DNA is TGCGCCAGCAGCCACTCCGGGACAGGGGTCGAGCAGTACTTC. Its translation: CASSHSGTGVEQYF.

The J gene is TRBJ2-5, the V gene TRBV5-4, with 11 bases matching TRBD2. Germline loops: CDR1 SGHNT, CDR2 YYREEE (reference sequence). This CDR3 is 15 amino acids long. The J segment lost 5 bases and the V segment lost 4 bases, leaving 7 bases of the junction unmatched. CDR3 DNA: TGTGCCAGCAGCCTCATTAGCGGGGGGGCGGAGACCCAGTACTTC. Its translation: CASSLISGGAETQYF.

The chain is built from TRBV27 and TRBJ1-2; possibly TRBD1 for D (5 bases). The CDR3 sequence is 13 residues long. The ends were cut back, 2 bases at V and 4 bases at J, with 8 bases in the middle. The V gene's germline CDR1 is MNHEY and CDR2 SMNVEV (reference sequence). CDR3 residues: CASSLNRFYGYTF. As DNA, the CDR3 is TGTGCCAGCAGTTTAAACAGGTTCTATGGCTACACCTTC.

This chain joins TRBV30 and TRBJ1-2; 7 bases are a match to TRBD1. Trimming removed 0 bases from V and 10 bases from J; junction bases left unmatched: 11. The CDR3 runs 14 residues. Germline assignment: CDR1 GTSNPN and CDR2 SVGIG (reference sequence). The CDR3 region has the DNA TGTGCCTGGAGTGTACAGAGGGACAGCGTTTCCTACACCTTC. It yields the protein CAWSVQRDSVSYTF. Full variable domain (remainder filled in from reference TRBV30 and TRBJ1-2): SQTIHQWPATLVQPVGSPLSLECTVEGTSNPNLYWYRQAAGRGLQLLFYSVGIGQISSEVPQNLSASRPQDRQFILSSKKLLLSDSGFYLCAWSVQRDSVSYTFGSGTRLTVV.

The gene calls are TRBV6-5 and TRBJ1-1, with a weak D call TRBD1 (5 bases). Germline CDR1 reads MNHEY; CDR2 reads SVGAGI. The CDR3 consists of 14 residues. Trimming left V 9 bases short and J 1 base short, with 15 bases between. The CDR3 DNA sequence: TGTGCCAGTACCCCCCCGGGGGGGAACACTGAAGCTTTCTTT. Translation: CASTPPGGNTEAFF.

CDR3 in DNA: TGCGCCAGCAGCTTGGGCGGACAGGGGTACTATGGCTACACCTTC. It encodes CASSLGGQGYYGYTF. The chain couples TRBV5-1 to TRBJ1-2, with 9 bases aligning to TRBD1. V lost 0 bases to trimming and J lost 3 bases; unmatched junction nucleotides: 3. There are 15 residues in the CDR3. Per germline, CDR1 SGHRS and CDR2 YFSETQ.

V is TRBV5-1 and J is TRBJ1-2; D may be TRBD1 (6 bases). Per the germline V gene, CDR1 is SGHRS and CDR2 is YFSETQ. V was shortened by 3 bases and J by 8 bases, with 17 bases between the two germline ends. The CDR3 spans 14 residues. CDR3 nucleotide sequence: TGCGCCAGCAGCTCAATCCAGGGGCGGAGCGGCTACACCTTC. Translating gives CASSSIQGRSGYTF.

There are a few counts of this clone. The chain recombines TRBV30 with TRBJ1-5; weak D call: TRBD1 (6 bases). The germline CDR1 and CDR2 sequences are GTSNPN and SVGIG (reference sequence). The CDR3 consists of 15 residues. The V end was cut by 0 bases, the J end by 9 bases, with 18 bases between. CDR3 nucleotides: TGTGCCTGGAGTGTAAAGGCAGGGGAAAGTGGGCCCCAGCATTTT. This codes for CAWSVKAGESGPQHF.

The chain combines TRBV29-1 with TRBJ2-1, with D hard to call. From germline, CDR1 is SQVTM and CDR2 ANQGSEA. V lost 4 bases and J lost 5, with 6 bases in between. CDR3 size: 11 residues. CDR3 loop: CSVVEHNEQFF. In DNA, the CDR3 is TGCAGCGTTGTGGAGCACAATGAGCAGTTCTTC.

The chain combines TRBV7-2 with TRBJ2-1, with 11 positions matching TRBD2. The CDR3 covers 16 residues. The ends lost 10 bases at V and 5 bases at J; junction bases unmatched: 13. Germline V gene data show CDR1 as SGHTA and CDR2 as FQGNSA. The CDR3 sequence: CAIAGGPRLPNNEQFF. The CDR3 DNA sequence: TGTGCCATAGCGGGAGGGCCGCGCCTACCCAACAATGAGCAGTTCTTC.

The chain joins TRBV9 to TRBJ1-5, with D uncertain. Germline assignment: CDR1 SGDLS and CDR2 YYNGEE. V dropped 2 bases and J dropped 3 bases, with 12 bases sitting between them. The CDR3 has 15 amino acids. CDR3 sequence (DNA): TGTGCCAGCAGCGTCCGGGGAGACCTCAATCAGCCCCAGCATTTT. Amino acid sequence: CASSVRGDLNQPQHF.

The J gene is TRBJ1-2, the V gene TRBV7-8, with D unclear. The germline V gene encodes CDR1 SGHVS and CDR2 FQNEAQ. The CDR3 runs 16 residues. V was shortened by 1 base and J by 4 bases, with 16 bases between the two germline ends. The CDR3 DNA sequence: TGTGCCAGCAGCTTAGGCCGACGGCGAGGAACCTATGGCTACACCTTC. It codes for CASSLGRRRGTYGYTF.

The chain carries TRBV5-1 and TRBJ2-3; 7 bases are a match to TRBD2. Germline trimming cut 0 bases from V and 5 bases from J; bases unmatched to any gene: 9. From germline, CDR1 is SGHRS and CDR2 YFSETQ. This CDR3 is 16 amino acids long. The CDR3 bases are TGCGCCAGCAGCTTGGCCCCCCGGGGGGTCTTAGATACGCAGTATTTT. This sequence encodes CASSLAPRGVLDTQYF.

The rearrangement joins TRBV19 to TRBJ2-1, with 7 nucleotides matching TRBD2. This CDR3 comprises 18 residues. Trimming at V came to 3 bases and at J to 0 bases, leaving 11 bases not matched to a gene. Germline CDR1 LNHDA, CDR2 SQIVND (reference sequence). The CDR3 region is CASSIGKRDYGSYNEQFF. The CDR3 DNA follows: TGTGCCAGTAGTATTGGGAAGCGGGATTATGGCTCCTACAATGAGCAGTTCTTC. Supplemented by reference TRBV19 and TRBJ2-1, the full variable domain reads DGGITQSPKYLFRKEGQNVTLSCEQNLNHDAMYWYRQDPGQGLRLIYYSQIVNDFQKGDIAEGYSVSREKKESFPLTVTSAQKNPTAFYLCASSIGKRDYGSYNEQFFGPGTRLTVL.

The rearrangement uses TRBV30 and TRBJ1-3; maybe TRBD1 (6 bases). The V and J ends lost 3 bases and 0 bases respectively, with 18 bases between them. The CDR3 has 17 amino acids. Germline loops: CDR1 GTSNPN, CDR2 SVGIG (reference sequence). CDR3 DNA: TGTGCCTGGAGGGCCAGGGGATCCTATTTCTCTGGAAACACCATATATTTT. Its translation is CAWRARGSYFSGNTIYF.